Below are 14 T cell receptor beta chains sequenced from a single sample in a study of radiotherapy plus CTLA-4 blockade in lung cancer. Here immunoSEQ multiplex PCR was the method, and the copy in TCRdb shows in-frame clones only, minus some. This sample has 15,000 or so clones, with roughly 70% found just once. Source: peripheral blood, taken from a patient treated with radiotherapy plus ipilimumab. All receptors come from a human donor with non-small cell lung cancer whose response to radiotherapy plus ipilimumab could not be evaluated.

The genes are TRBV6-5 and TRBJ2-7; a weak D match, TRBD1 (7 bases). The ends were cut back, 7 bases at V and 3 bases at J, with 13 bases in the middle. Looked up from germline, CDR1 is MNHEY and CDR2 is SVGAGI. The CDR3 is made up of 13 amino acids. CDR3 coding DNA: TGTGCCAGCAACCACAGGGGACTCTACGAGCAGTACGTC. Translated, it gives CASNHRGLYEQYV.

The chain has TRBV9 and TRBJ2-2; D possibly corresponds to TRBD2 (6 bases). The CDR3 length is 15 residues. V was cut by 0 bases and J by 2 bases, with 8 bases left in between. Germline lookup yields CDR1 SGDLS and CDR2 YYNGEE. The CDR3: CASSVAGDNTGELFF. The CDR3 bases are TGTGCCAGCAGCGTAGCGGGGGACAACACCGGGGAGCTGTTTTTT.

The V gene is TRBV5-4, the J gene TRBJ2-2; 8 nucleotides line up with TRBD1. V lost 2 bases and J lost 1; bases outside the gene matches: 4. Germline V CDR1 and CDR2: SGHNT, YYREEE (reference sequence). This CDR3 comprises 16 residues. The CDR3 is CASSFGQGGNTGELFF. The DNA of the CDR3 is TGTGCCAGCAGCTTCGGACAGGGAGGGAACACCGGGGAGCTGTTTTTT.

The CDR3 bases are TGCGCCAGCAGCCAAGAAGCGGGGAGCAATCAGCCCCAGCATTTT. This gives the protein CASSQEAGSNQPQHF. V usage is TRBV4-3 and J usage is TRBJ1-5; D is undetermined. Trimming stripped 0 bases from V and 1 base from J, with 7 bases between. The CDR3 covers 15 residues. Germline loops: CDR1 LGHNA, CDR2 YSLEER.

The rearrangement links TRBV6-5 to TRBJ2-1; TRBD1 aligns across 8 bases. V lost 2 bases, J lost 10 bases, and 7 bases stayed unmatched. CDR3 length equals 14 residues. Germline-derived CDR1 and CDR2 are MNHEY and SVGAGI. The CDR3 sequence is CASSYPGTGNEQFF. The CDR3 bases are TGTGCCAGCAGTTACCCCGGGACAGGCAACGAGCAGTTCTTC.

This chain joins TRBV7-2 and TRBJ2-3; D ambiguous. CDR1 and CDR2 (germline): SGHTA, FQGNSA. The CDR3 length is 12 residues. V shed 4 bases and J shed 3 bases, with 5 bases lying between them. The CDR3: CASSSRTDTQYF. In nucleotides, the CDR3 is TGTGCCAGCAGCTCCCGGACAGATACGCAGTATTTT.

The chain joins TRBV6-1 to TRBJ2-2, with D unresolved. The V and J ends lost 2 bases and 3 bases respectively, with 4 bases between them. This CDR3 spans 13 amino acids. The germline V gene encodes CDR1 MNHNS and CDR2 SASEGT. The CDR3 sequence: CASSESDTGELFF. The DNA of the CDR3 is TGTGCCAGCAGTGAATCGGACACCGGGGAGCTGTTTTTT.

The chain couples TRBV7-2 to TRBJ1-1, with TRBD1 matching 10 bases. Germline V gives CDR1 SGHTA, CDR2 FQGNSA. The CDR3 has 14 amino acids. The J segment lost 4 bases and the V segment lost 7 bases, leaving 6 bases of the junction unmatched. The CDR3 coding sequence is TGTGCCAGCATGATGACAGGGGGCTTCACTGAAGCTTTCTTT. This gives the protein CASMMTGGFTEAFF.

The rearrangement joins TRBV9 to TRBJ2-3, with 11 nucleotides matching TRBD1. There are 16 residues in the CDR3. After removal of 4 bases from V and 4 bases from J, the junction contained 8 bases not matched to a gene. Germline V gives CDR1 SGDLS, CDR2 YYNGEE. Written as DNA, the CDR3 is TGTGCCAGCAGCCCAGGGACAGGGGGGCGTTCAGATACGCAGTATTTT. This sequence encodes CASSPGTGGRSDTQYF.

The J gene is TRBJ2-7, the V gene TRBV19; weak D call: TRBD1 (8 bases). The V end was cut by 1 base, the J end by 2 bases, with 15 bases between. This CDR3 has 16 amino acids. Per germline, CDR1 LNHDA and CDR2 SQIVND (reference sequence). The CDR3 loop is CASSIGGGTGAYEQYF. The DNA for the CDR3 is TGTGCCAGTAGTATAGGGGGGGGGACAGGAGCCTACGAGCAGTACTTC.

The rearrangement links TRBV5-4 to TRBJ1-1, with D possibly matching TRBD1 (5 bases). This CDR3 has 12 residues. V lost 7 bases to trimming and J lost 0 bases, with 7 bases between them. Germline CDR1 is SGHNT and CDR2 is YYREEE (reference sequence). This CDR3 reads CASQGVNTEAFF. The CDR3 nucleotides read TGTGCCAGCCAAGGGGTGAACACTGAAGCTTTCTTT.

The rearrangement links TRBV2 to TRBJ2-5, with 7 bases fitting TRBD2. The assigned J gene may be wrong: the sequence end matches TRBJ2-7 better. CDR3 length: 14 residues. Per germline, CDR1 SNHLY and CDR2 FYNNEI. As DNA, the CDR3 is TGTGCCAGCAGAGTACTAGCGACCTCCTACGAGCAGTACTTC. It is translated as CASRVLATSYEQYF.

This clone has a handful of counts. V and J are TRBV6-5 and TRBJ2-7; 12 bases match TRBD2. The CDR3 is 13 amino acids. V lost 6 bases and J lost 5; bases outside the gene matches: 2. Germline CDR1 reads MNHEY; CDR2 reads SVGAGI. CDR3: CASSRTSGNEQYV. In DNA, the CDR3 is TGTGCCAGCAGCCGGACTAGCGGGAACGAGCAGTACGTC.

The rearrangement uses TRBV19 and TRBJ2-1, with unresolved D. CDR1 and CDR2 from the germline V gene are LNHDA and SQIVND (reference sequence). V lost 6 bases and J 1 base, leaving 10 bases between the germline ends. The CDR3 is made up of 14 amino acids. The CDR3: CASSPIESYNEQFF. Here the CDR3 DNA reads TGTGCCAGTAGCCCGATTGAGTCCTACAATGAGCAGTTCTTC.